This T cell receptor beta chain was recorded in a study of control samples from healthy donors and cancer patients. Clones were sequenced by immunoSEQ multiplex PCR, and TCRdb holds only the in-frame ones, with some missing. The table lists fewer than 50,000 clones, 85% to 95% of them singletons. The CDR3 length is 14 residues. The ends were cut back, 3 bases at V and 4 bases at J, with 12 bases in the middle. The germline V gene has CDR1 GTSNPN and CDR2 SVGIG (reference sequence). The receptor was derived from a man aged 25-40 years with colorectal cancer. Material: PBMCs. J is TRBJ1-4 and V is TRBV30; TRBD1 might be the D (6 bases). The CDR3 DNA follows: TGTGCCTGGAGGCAAAAGGGGGGTAATGAAAAACTGTTTTTT. It translates to CAWRQKGGNEKLFF. Variable domain in full (rest from reference TRBV30 and TRBJ1-4): SQTIHQWPATLVQPVGSPLSLECTVEGTSNPNLYWYRQAAGRGLQLLFYSVGIGQISSEVPQNLSASRPQDRQFILSSKKLLLSDSGFYLCAWRQKGGNEKLFFGSGTQLSVL.